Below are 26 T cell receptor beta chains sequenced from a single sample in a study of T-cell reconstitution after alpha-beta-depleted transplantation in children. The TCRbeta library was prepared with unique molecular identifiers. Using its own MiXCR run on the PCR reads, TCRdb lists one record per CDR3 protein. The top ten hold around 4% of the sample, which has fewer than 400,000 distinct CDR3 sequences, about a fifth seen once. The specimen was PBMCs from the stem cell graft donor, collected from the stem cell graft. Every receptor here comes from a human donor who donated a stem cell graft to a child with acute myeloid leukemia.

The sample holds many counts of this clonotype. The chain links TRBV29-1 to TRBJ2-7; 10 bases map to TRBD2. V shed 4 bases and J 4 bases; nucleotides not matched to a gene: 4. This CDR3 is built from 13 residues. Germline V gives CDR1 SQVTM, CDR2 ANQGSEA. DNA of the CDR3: TGCAGCGTTGCGGCTAGCGGGAGTTACGAGCAGTACTTC. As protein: CSVAASGSYEQYF.

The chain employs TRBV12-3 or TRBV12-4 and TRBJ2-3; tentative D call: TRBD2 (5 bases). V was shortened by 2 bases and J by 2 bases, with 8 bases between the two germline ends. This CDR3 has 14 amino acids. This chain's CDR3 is CASSLTLATDTQYF. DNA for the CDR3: TGTGCCAGCAGTTTAACCCTAGCCACAGATACGCAGTATTTT.

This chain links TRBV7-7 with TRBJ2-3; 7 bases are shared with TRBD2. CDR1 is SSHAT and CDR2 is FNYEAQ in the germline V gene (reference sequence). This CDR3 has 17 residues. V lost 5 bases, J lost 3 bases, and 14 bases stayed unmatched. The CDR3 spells CASSPRLAPRGTDTQYF. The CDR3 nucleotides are TGTGCCAGCAGCCCCCGACTAGCCCCCAGAGGGACAGATACGCAGTATTTT.

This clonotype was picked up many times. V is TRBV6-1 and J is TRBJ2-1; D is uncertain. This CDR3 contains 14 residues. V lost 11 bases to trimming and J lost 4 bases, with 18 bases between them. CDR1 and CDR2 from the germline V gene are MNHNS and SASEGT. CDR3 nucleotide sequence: TGTGCCGCTAGAGTAGACCCCGTATACAATGAGCAGTTCTTC. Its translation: CAARVDPVYNEQFF.

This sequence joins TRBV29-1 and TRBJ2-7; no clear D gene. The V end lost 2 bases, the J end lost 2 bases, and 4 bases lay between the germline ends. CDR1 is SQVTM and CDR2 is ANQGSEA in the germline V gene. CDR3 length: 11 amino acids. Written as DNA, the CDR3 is TGCAGCGTTGAAACGACCTACGAGCAGTACTTC. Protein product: CSVETTYEQYF.

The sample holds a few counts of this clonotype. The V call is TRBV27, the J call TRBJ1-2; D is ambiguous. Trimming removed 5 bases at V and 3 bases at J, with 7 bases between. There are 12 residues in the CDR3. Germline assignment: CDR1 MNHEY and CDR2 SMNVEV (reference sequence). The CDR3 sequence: CASSNGDYGYTF. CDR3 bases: TGTGCCAGCAGTAATGGCGACTATGGCTACACCTTC.

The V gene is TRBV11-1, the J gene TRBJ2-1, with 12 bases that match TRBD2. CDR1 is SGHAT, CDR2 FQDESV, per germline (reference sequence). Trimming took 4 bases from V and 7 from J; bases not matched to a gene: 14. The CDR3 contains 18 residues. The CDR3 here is CASSSPTSGSHIGNEQFF. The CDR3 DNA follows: TGTGCCAGCAGCTCTCCGACTAGCGGGAGCCATATAGGGAATGAGCAGTTCTTC.

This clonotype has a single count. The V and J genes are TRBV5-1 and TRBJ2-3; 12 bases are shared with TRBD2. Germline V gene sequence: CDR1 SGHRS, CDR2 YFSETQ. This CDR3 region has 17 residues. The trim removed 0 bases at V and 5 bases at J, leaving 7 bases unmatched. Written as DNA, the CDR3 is TGCGCCAGCAGCTTGGTCCTAGCGGGAGGGCCGGAAGATACGCAGTATTTT. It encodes CASSLVLAGGPEDTQYF.

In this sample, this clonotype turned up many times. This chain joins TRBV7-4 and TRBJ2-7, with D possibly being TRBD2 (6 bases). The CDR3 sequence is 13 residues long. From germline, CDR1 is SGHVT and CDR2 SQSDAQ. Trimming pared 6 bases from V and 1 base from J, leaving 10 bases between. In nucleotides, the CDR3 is TGTGCCAGCAGAACCGGGACTTCCTACGAGCAGTACTTC. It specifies CASRTGTSYEQYF.

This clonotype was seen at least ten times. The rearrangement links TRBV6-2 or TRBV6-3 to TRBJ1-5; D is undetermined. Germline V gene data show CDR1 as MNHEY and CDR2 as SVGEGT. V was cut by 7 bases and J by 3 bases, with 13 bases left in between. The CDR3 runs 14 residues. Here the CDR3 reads CASMSGLPNQPQHF. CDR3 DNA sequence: TGTGCCAGCATGTCGGGCCTACCCAATCAGCCCCAGCATTTT.

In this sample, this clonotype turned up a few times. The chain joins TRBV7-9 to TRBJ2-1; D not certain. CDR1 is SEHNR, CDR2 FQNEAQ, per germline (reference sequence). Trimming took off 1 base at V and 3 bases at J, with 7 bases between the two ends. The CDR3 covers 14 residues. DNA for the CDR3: TGTGCCAGCAGCTTAGAGTTCGGCTACAATGAGCAGTTCTTC. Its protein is CASSLEFGYNEQFF. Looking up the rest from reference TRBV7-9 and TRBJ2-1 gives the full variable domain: DTGVSQNPRHKITKRGQNVTFRCDPISEHNRLYWYRQTLGQGPEFLTYFQNEAQLEKSRLLSDRFSAERPKGSFSTLEIQRTEQGDSAMYLCASSLEFGYNEQFFGPGTRLTVL.

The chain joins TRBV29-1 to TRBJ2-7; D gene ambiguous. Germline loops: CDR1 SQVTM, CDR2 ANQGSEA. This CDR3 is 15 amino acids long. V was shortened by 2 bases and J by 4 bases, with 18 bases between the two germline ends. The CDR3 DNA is TGCAGCGTTGAAATAGAAGGGTGGCAGCCGTACGAGCAGTACTTC. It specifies CSVEIEGWQPYEQYF.

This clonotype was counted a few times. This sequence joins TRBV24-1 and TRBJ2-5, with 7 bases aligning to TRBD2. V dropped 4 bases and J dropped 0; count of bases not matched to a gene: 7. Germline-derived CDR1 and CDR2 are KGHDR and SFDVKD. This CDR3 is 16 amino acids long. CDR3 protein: CATSDSLAEYQETQYF. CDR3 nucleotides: TGTGCCACCAGTGACTCTCTAGCGGAGTACCAAGAGACCCAGTACTTC.

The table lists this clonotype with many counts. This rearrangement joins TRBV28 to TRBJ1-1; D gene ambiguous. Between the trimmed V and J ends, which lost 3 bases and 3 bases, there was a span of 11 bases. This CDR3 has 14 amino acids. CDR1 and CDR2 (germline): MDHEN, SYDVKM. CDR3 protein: CASSFALRDTEAFF. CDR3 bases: TGTGCCAGCAGTTTCGCACTGAGGGACACTGAAGCTTTCTTT. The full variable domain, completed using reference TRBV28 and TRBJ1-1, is DVKVTQSSRYLVKRTGEKVFLECVQDMDHENMFWYRQDPGLGLRLIYFSYDVKMKEKGDIPEGYSVSREKKERFSLILESASTNQTSMYLCASSFALRDTEAFFGQGTRLTVV.

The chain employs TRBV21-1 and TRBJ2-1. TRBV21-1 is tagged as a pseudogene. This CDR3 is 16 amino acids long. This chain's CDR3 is CASSKDGSGSYNEQFF. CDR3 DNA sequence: TGTGCCAGCAGCAAAGACGGGTCCGGCTCCTACAATGAGCAGTTCTTC.

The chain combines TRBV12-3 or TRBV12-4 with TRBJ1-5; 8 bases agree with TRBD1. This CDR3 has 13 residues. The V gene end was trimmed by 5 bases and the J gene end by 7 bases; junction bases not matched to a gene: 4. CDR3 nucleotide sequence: TGTGCCAGCAGTCCCGGACAGGGCCAGCCCCAGCATTTT. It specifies CASSPGQGQPQHF.

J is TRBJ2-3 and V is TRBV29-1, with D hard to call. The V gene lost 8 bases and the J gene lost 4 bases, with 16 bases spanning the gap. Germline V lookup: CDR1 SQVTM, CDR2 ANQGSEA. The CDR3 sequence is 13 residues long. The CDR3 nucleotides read TGCAGCCTAAGGAGTGACGGGCCAGATACGCAGTATTTT. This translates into CSLRSDGPDTQYF.

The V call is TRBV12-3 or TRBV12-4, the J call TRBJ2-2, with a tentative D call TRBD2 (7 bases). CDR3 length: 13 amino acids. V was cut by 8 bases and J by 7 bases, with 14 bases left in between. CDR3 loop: CASAGEGVGELFF. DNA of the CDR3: TGTGCCAGCGCAGGGGAGGGCGTCGGGGAGCTGTTTTTT.

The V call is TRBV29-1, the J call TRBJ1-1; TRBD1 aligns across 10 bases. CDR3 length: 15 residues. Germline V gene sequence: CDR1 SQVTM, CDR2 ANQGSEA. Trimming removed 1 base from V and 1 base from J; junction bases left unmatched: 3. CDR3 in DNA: TGCAGCGTTGAAGGGACAGGGGGGACGAACACTGAAGCTTTCTTT. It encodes CSVEGTGGTNTEAFF. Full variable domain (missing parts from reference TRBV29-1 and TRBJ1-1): SAVISQKPSRDICQRGTSLTIQCQVDSQVTMMFWYRQQPGQSLTLIATANQGSEATYESGFVIDKFPISRPNLTFSTLTVSNMSPEDSSIYLCSVEGTGGTNTEAFFGQGTRLTVV.

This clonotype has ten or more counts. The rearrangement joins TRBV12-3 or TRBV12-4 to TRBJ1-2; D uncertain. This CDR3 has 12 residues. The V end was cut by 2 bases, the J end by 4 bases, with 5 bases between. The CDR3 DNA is TGTGCCAGCAGTTTAAGGCCCTATGGCTACACCTTC. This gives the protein CASSLRPYGYTF.

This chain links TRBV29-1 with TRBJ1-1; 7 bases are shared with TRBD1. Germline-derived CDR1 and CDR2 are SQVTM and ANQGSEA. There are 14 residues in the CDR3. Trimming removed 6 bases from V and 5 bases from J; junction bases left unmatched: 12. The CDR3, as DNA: TGCAGCGTCGCTCGACAGGGTACGAGTACTGAAGCTTTCTTT. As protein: CSVARQGTSTEAFF. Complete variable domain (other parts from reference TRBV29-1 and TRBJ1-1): SAVISQKPSRDICQRGTSLTIQCQVDSQVTMMFWYRQQPGQSLTLIATANQGSEATYESGFVIDKFPISRPNLTFSTLTVSNMSPEDSSIYLCSVARQGTSTEAFFGQGTRLTVV.

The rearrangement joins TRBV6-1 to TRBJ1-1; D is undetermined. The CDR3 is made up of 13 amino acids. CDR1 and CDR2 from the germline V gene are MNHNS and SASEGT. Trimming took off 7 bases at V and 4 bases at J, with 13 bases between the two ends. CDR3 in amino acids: CASNSGSGTEAFF. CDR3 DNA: TGTGCCAGCAACTCCGGCTCGGGCACTGAAGCTTTCTTT.

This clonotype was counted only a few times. As DNA, the CDR3 is TGTGCCAGCAGTGAAGCGGGGGTGGTTGAAGCTTTCTTT. It specifies CASSEAGVVEAFF. The chain joins TRBV6-1 to TRBJ1-1; TRBD1 might be the D (5 bases). The V end lost 0 bases, the J end lost 7 bases, and 9 bases lay between the germline ends. In germline, CDR1 is MNHNS, CDR2 SASEGT. This CDR3 comprises 13 residues.

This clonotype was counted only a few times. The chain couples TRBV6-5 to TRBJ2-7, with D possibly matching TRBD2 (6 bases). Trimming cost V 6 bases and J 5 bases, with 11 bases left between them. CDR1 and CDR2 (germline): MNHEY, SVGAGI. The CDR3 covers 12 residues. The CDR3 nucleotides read TGTGCCAGCAGCCGGGGAGGCCACGAGCAGTACTTC. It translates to CASSRGGHEQYF.

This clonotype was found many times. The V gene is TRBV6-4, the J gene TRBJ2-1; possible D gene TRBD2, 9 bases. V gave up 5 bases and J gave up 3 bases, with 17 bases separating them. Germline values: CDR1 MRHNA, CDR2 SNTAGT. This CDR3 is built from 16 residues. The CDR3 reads CASSQGAGGNYNEQFF. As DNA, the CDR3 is TGTGCCAGCAGTCAGGGGGCGGGAGGGAACTACAATGAGCAGTTCTTC.

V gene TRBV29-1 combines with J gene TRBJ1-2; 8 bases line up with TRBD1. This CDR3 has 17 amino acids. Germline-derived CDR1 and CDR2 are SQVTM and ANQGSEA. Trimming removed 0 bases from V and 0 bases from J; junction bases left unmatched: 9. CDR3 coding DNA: TGCAGCGTTGAAGATGTGGACAGGGAGACAGCTAACTATGGCTACACCTTC. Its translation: CSVEDVDRETANYGYTF.